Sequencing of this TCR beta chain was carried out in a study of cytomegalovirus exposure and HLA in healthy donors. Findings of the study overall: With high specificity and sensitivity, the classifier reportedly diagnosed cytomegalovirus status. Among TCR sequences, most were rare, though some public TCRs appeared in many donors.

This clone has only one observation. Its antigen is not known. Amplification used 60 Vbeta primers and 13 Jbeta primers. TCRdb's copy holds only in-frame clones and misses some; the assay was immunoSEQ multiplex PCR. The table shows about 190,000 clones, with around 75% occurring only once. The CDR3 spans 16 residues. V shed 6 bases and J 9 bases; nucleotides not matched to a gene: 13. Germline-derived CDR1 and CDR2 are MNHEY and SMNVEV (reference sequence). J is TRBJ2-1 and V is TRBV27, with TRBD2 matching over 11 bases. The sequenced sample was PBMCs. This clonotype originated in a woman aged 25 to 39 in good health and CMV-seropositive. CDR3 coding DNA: TGTGCCAGCAGCGTTTCACTAGCGGGAGTTTCCAGTGAGCAGTTCTTC. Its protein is CASSVSLAGVSSEQFF.